The clone carrying this T cell receptor beta chain was observed a few times. What it recognizes is unknown. Sample donors were healthy Caucasian individuals that came from Russia, aged about 6 to 100. With each sample, at least 5 micrograms of total RNA were extracted. It was with a sample-barcoded 5' primer and a J-beta primer mix that a second PCR of about 6 to 12 cycles was run. TCRdb re-called the 5' RACE reads through MiXCR, storing one row per CDR3 protein. In the table there are almost 300,000 distinct CDR3 sequences, around 27% of which are singletons. Trimming at V came to 5 bases and at J to 9 bases, leaving 9 bases not matched to a gene. CDR3 length: 14 amino acids. Germline values: CDR1 MNHEY, CDR2 SMNVEV (reference sequence). This specimen comes from a study of blood T cells in healthy people across ages. Whole-study results and caveats: The donors' CMV status was not determined, possibly confounding changes in expanded clonotypes.

The sample consisted of blood. The chain joins TRBV27 to TRBJ1-4; 7 bases agree with TRBD1. The receptor's source is a woman between 65 and 79 years old in good health. DNA for the CDR3: TGTGCCAGCAGTGACAGGGCCCGCGCTCAAAAACTGTTTTTT. The encoded protein is CASSDRARAQKLFF.